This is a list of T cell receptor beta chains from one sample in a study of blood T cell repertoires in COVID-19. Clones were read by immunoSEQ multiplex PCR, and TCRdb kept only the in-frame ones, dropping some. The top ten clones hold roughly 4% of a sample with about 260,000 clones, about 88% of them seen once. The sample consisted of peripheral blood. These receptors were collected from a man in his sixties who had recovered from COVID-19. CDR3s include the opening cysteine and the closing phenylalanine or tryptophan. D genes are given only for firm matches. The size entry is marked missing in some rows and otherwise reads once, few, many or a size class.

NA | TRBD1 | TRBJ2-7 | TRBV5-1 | TGCGCCAGCAGCTTGTCCCGGCCGGTGACAGGGGGCTACAACGAGCAGTACTTC | CASSLSRPVTGGYNEQYF
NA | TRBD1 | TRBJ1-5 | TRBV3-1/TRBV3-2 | TGTGCCAGCAGCCAAGGAGGACAGGGGCGCAATCAGCCCCAGCATTTT | CASSQGGQGRNQPQHF
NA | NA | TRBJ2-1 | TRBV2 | TGTGCCAGCAGTGCCCGCCCAGGGGGGCGGGAGCAGTTCTTC | CASSARPGGREQFF
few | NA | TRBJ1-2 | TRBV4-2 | TGTGCCAGCAGCCAACCAGGGCGCTATGGCTACACCTTC | CASSQPGRYGYTF
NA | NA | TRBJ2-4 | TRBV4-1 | TGCGCCAGCAGCCAAGAGGGGGCGCTGGCCAAAAACATTCAGTACTTC | CASSQEGALAKNIQYF
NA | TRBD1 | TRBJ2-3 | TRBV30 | TGTGCCTGGAGTGTTTCTAGGACAGGGGGCGCAGATACGCAGTATTTT | CAWSVSRTGGADTQYF
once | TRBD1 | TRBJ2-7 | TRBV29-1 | TGCAGCGTTGACGGTAGGACAGGGGCTACCTACGAGCAGTACTTC | CSVDGRTGATYEQYF
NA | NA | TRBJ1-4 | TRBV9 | TGTGCCAGCAGCGTAGGGCAGCGTGCTAATGAAAAACTGTTTTTT | CASSVGQRANEKLFF
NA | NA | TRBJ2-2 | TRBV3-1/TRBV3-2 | TGTGCCAGCAGCCAAGGACGGCCCCTTGGGAGCGGGGAGCTGTTTTTT | CASSQGRPLGSGELFF
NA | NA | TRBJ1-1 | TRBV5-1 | TGCGCCAGCAGCTTGGCAGGTACACGGCCTGAAGCTTTCTTT | CASSLAGTRPEAFF
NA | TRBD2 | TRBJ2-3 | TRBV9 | TGTGCCAGCGGGAAGGGACTAGCGGGGTCGCGGAGCACAGATACGCAGTATTTT | CASGKGLAGSRSTDTQYF
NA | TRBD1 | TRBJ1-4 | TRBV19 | TGTGCCAGTAGTATATACAGGGACAGGGTTGAAGTGCTGTTTTTT | CASSIYRDRVEVLFF
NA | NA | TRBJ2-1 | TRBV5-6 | TGTGCCAGCAGTTCGCGAGGCGAGCAGTTCTTC | CASSSRGEQFF
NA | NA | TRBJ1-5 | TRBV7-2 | TGTGCCAGCAGTTACAGGGCTGGCAATCAGCCCCAGCATTTT | CASSYRAGNQPQHF
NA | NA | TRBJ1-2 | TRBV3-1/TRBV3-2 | TGTGCCAGCAGCTACCCGTGGGACTCTAACTATGGCTACACCTTC | CASSYPWDSNYGYTF
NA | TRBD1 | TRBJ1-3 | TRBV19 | TGTGCCAGTAGTATCGACAGGGCATCTGGAAACACCATATATTTT | CASSIDRASGNTIYF
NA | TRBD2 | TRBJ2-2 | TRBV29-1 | TGCAGCGTTGCACGGGGGGGCAGCACCGGGGAGCTGTTTTTT | CSVARGGSTGELFF
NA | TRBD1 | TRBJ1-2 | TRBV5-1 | TGCGCCAGCAGCTTGGTAGTTTCTGGGACAGGGGGAAGTAGTAGCTATGGCTACACCTTC | CASSLVVSGTGGSSSYGYTF
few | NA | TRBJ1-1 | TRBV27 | TGTGCCAGCAGTTTTTGGAGGAACACTGAAGCTTTCTTT | CASSFWRNTEAFF
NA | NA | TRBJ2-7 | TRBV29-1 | TGCAGCGTTGCAGGGAAACAGTCCTACGAGCAGTACTTC | CSVAGKQSYEQYF
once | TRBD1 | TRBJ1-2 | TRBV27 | TGTGCCAGCAGTTACGGGACAGGGGGTTCCTATGGCTACACCTTC | CASSYGTGGSYGYTF
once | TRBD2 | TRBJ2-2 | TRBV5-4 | TGTGCCAGCAGTCCGGGGGGGCCGATCACCGGGGAGCTGTTTTTT | CASSPGGPITGELFF
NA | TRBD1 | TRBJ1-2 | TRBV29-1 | TGCAGCGTTGGGGACAGCCCGGGGAGGGGCTACACCTTC | CSVGDSPGRGYTF
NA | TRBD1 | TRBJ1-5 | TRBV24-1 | TGTGCCACCAGTGATTCCAGGGGGCCCCGTGTTCCCCAGCATTTT | CATSDSRGPRVPQHF
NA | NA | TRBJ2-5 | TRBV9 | TGTGCCAGCAGCGTAGATCCGGCAGGGGGGCAGGAAGAGACCCAGTACTTC | CASSVDPAGGQEETQYF
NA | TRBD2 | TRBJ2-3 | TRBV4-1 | TGCGCCAGCAGCCGACCGGGACTAGTTTCAGATACGCAGTATTTT | CASSRPGLVSDTQYF
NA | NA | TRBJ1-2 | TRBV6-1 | TGTGCCAGCAGTGAATCAGAACAGGGCCGAAGGGGCTACACCTTC | CASSESEQGRRGYTF
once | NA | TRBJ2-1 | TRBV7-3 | TGTGCCAGCAGCGTACTAGCTGGCGAGCAGTTCTTC | CASSVLAGEQFF
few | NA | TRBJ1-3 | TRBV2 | TGTGCCACCACGGAGATTATGGACACCATATATTTT | CATTEIMDTIYF
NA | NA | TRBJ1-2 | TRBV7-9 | TGTGCCAGCAGCTTAGTAACAGGGAATGGCTACACCTTC | CASSLVTGNGYTF
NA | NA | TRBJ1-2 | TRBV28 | TGTGCCAGCAGTACCGGGAAAAGCTACACCTTC | CASSTGKSYTF
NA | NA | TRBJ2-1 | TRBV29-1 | TGCAGCGTTCCATCCCTTGGAGGCGGAACCTACAATGAGCAGTTCTTC | CSVPSLGGGTYNEQFF
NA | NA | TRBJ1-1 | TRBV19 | TGTGCCAGTAGTTTAGGACAGAATGAAGCTTTCTTT | CASSLGQNEAFF
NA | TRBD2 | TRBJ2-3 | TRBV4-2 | TGTGCCAGCAGCCATGATATGGGGACTAGCGGACCTTCTAGCACAGATACGCAGTATTTT | CASSHDMGTSGPSSTDTQYF
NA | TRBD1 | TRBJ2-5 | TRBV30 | TGTGCCTGGAGAGGAACAGGGGGCTGGGAGACCCAGTACTTC | CAWRGTGGWETQYF
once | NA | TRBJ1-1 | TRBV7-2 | TGTGCCAGCAGCTTATGGGGAGCGCGTGGGACTGAAGCTTTCTTT | CASSLWGARGTEAFF
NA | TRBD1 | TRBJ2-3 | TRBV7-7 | TGTGCTAGCAGCCGGGGACAGGGGACAGATACGCAGTATTTT | CASSRGQGTDTQYF
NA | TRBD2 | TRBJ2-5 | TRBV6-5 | TGTGCCAGCAGTAGGGGACTAGCGGGGACAGAGACCCAGTACTTC | CASSRGLAGTETQYF
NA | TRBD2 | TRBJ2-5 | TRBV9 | TGTGCCAGCAGCAAGGGACTAGCGGGGGACGAGACCCAGTACTTC | CASSKGLAGDETQYF
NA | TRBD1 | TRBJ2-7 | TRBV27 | TGTGCCAGCAAAAGCCGACAGGGGTGGATGGTCGAGCAGTACTTC | CASKSRQGWMVEQYF
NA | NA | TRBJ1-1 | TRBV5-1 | TGCGCCAGCAGCTTGGGGCAGGGAGGGGGGAACACTGAAGCTTTCTTT | CASSLGQGGGNTEAFF
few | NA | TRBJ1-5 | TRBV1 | TGCACCAGCAGCCAAGGGGGACTTAGCAATCAGCCCCAGCATTTT | CTSSQGGLSNQPQHF
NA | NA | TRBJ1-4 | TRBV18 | TGTGCCAGCTCACCCGGGCGAGGGCTTAATGAAAAACTGTTTTTT | CASSPGRGLNEKLFF
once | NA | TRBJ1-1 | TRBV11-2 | TGTGCCAGCAGCCGCCACGGGGGGCGAGACACTGAAGCTTTCTTT | CASSRHGGRDTEAFF
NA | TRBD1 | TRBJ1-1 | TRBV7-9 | TGTGCCAGCACTGGACAGGGGGTGAACACTGAAGCTTTCTTT | CASTGQGVNTEAFF
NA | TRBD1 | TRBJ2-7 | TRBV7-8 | TGTGCCAGCAGATATCAGGGGACAGCCTCCTACGAGCAGTACTTC | CASRYQGTASYEQYF